The source of this TCR beta chain is a study of metastatic and nonmetastatic thyroid tumors. Germline V lookup: CDR1 MGHRA, CDR2 YSYEKL. Unmatched junction bases numbered 11, after V lost 0 bases and J lost 4 bases. The CDR3 has 17 amino acids. In this sample, this clone turned up many times. Using MiXCR, TCRdb re-called clones from the PCR reads. The sample holds about 69,000 clones, 14% seen once. Treatment of any kind had been given to no patient before thyroid surgery. This TCR derives from a male donor with papillary thyroid cancer or a benign thyroid nodule (not recorded which). Some clones in this sample may be carry-over from other donors' samples. The sample taken for sequencing was blood. V is TRBV4-1 and J is TRBJ1-1; 7 bases are a match to TRBD1. CDR3 protein: CASSQEPRGGGGTEAFF. DNA for the CDR3: TGCGCCAGCAGCCAAGAACCCAGAGGGGGCGGGGGCACTGAAGCTTTCTTT.